The 28 T cell receptor beta chains reported below all come from one sample, sequenced in a study of T cells and Merkel cell carcinoma outcomes. Here immunoSEQ multiplex PCR was the method, and the copy in TCRdb shows in-frame clones only, minus some. The sample has roughly 13,000 clones; around nine tenths are singletons. The sequenced sample consisted of tumor tissue from Merkel cell carcinoma. Every receptor here comes from a human donor with Merkel cell carcinoma.

The genes are TRBV15 and TRBJ2-7; 8 bases are a match to TRBD1. Germline CDR1 and CDR2: LNHNV and YYDKDF (reference sequence). V lost 1 base to trimming and J lost 2 bases; unmatched junction nucleotides: 7. CDR3 length equals 16 residues. In nucleotides, the CDR3 is TGTGCCACCAGCAGAGGGGCAGGGGGCACTACCTACGAGCAGTACTTC. Protein product: CATSRGAGGTTYEQYF. Full variable domain (outside the CDR3, taken from reference TRBV15 and TRBJ2-7): DAMVIQNPRYQVTQFGKPVTLSCSQTLNHNVMYWYQQKSSQAPKLLFHYYDKDFNNEADTPDNFQSRRPNTSFCFLDIRSPGLGDTAMYLCATSRGAGGTTYEQYFGPGTRLTVT.

The chain couples TRBV7-6 to TRBJ2-6; D ambiguous. Trimming removed 4 bases from V and 4 bases from J, with 14 bases in between. The CDR3 has 16 amino acids. Germline values: CDR1 SGHVS, CDR2 FNYEAQ. This CDR3 reads CASSSSPGFGANVLTF. The CDR3 coding sequence is TGTGCCAGCAGCTCCTCCCCCGGGTTCGGGGCCAACGTCCTGACTTTC.

CDR3 amino acids: CASSFSIDRDTEAFF. As DNA, the CDR3 is TGTGCCAGCAGCTTCTCGATAGACAGGGACACTGAAGCTTTCTTT. J is TRBJ1-1 and V is TRBV5-6, with 7 nucleotides matching TRBD1. Germline V gene lookup returns CDR1 SGHDT and CDR2 YYEEEE. The junction had 7 bases not matched to a gene; V was cut back by 2 bases and J by 3 bases. This CDR3 has 15 amino acids.

V and J are TRBV9 and TRBJ1-2; a possible D gene is TRBD1 (5 bases). Germline V gene data show CDR1 as SGDLS and CDR2 as YYNGEE. This CDR3 region has 12 residues. V shed 4 bases and J shed 2 bases, with 6 bases lying between them. CDR3: CASSRDNYGYTF. For the CDR3, the DNA is TGTGCCAGCAGCCGGGACAACTATGGCTACACCTTC.

The rearrangement uses TRBV20-1 and TRBJ2-1; 7 positions match TRBD2. J was trimmed by 14 bases and V by 0 bases; bases with no gene match: 4. The length of the CDR3 is 11 residues. Per germline, CDR1 DFQATT and CDR2 SNEGSKA (reference sequence). CDR3 amino acids: CSARDGRVEFF. The CDR3 nucleotides read TGCAGTGCTAGAGATGGGAGGGTCGAGTTCTTC.

V is TRBV18 and J is TRBJ1-2; tentatively, D is TRBD1 (5 bases). Germline CDR1 and CDR2: KGHSH and LQKENI. CDR3 length: 15 amino acids. V gave up 0 bases and J gave up 4 bases, with 12 bases separating them. The chain's CDR3 is CASSPPGTQAYGYTF. The DNA of the CDR3 is TGTGCCAGCTCACCACCAGGGACCCAGGCCTATGGCTACACCTTC.

The rearrangement links TRBV4-3 to TRBJ1-2; possibly TRBD1 for D (5 bases). Germline CDR1 reads LGHNA; CDR2 reads YSLEER. Trimming removed 0 bases at V and 4 bases at J, with 6 bases between. The CDR3 is 13 residues long. This CDR3 reads CASSQDQGYGYTF. The CDR3 DNA sequence: TGCGCCAGCAGCCAAGATCAGGGCTATGGCTACACCTTC.

The chain employs TRBV29-1 and TRBJ1-2; 9 positions agree with TRBD1. Trimming removed 8 bases from V and 4 bases from J; junction bases left unmatched: 11. The germline CDR1 and CDR2 sequences are SQVTM and ANQGSEA. The CDR3 has 14 amino acids. The DNA of the CDR3 is TGCAGCACCGGGGACAGGGAGGGAGGCTATGGCTACACCTTC. It specifies CSTGDREGGYGYTF.

The chain has TRBV11-3 and TRBJ2-2, with D perhaps TRBD1 (6 bases). Germline lookup yields CDR1 SGHNT and CDR2 YENEEA. The V and J ends lost 0 bases and 3 bases respectively, with 8 bases between them. The CDR3 is made up of 15 amino acids. CDR3 amino acids: CASSLEAGDTGELFF. The CDR3 DNA reads TGTGCCAGCAGCTTAGAGGCAGGGGACACCGGGGAGCTGTTTTTT.

This chain's CDR3 is CASGLPPGLARGELFF. CDR3 DNA sequence: TGTGCTAGTGGTTTGCCACCGGGACTAGCTCGGGGGGAGCTGTTTTTT. V and J are TRBV12-5 and TRBJ2-2; 9 nucleotides align to TRBD2. J gave up 8 bases and V 2 bases, and 9 bases lay outside the gene matches. From germline, CDR1 is LGHNT and CDR2 FRNRAP. There are 16 residues in the CDR3.

The genes are TRBV5-4 and TRBJ2-5, with a weak D call TRBD1 (6 bases). This CDR3 has 13 amino acids. V was clipped by 1 base and J by 4 bases, with 8 bases between them. CDR1 and CDR2 (germline): SGHNT, YYREEE (reference sequence). CDR3 protein: CASSLHRAETQYF. The CDR3 nucleotides read TGTGCCAGCAGCTTGCACAGGGCAGAGACCCAGTACTTC. Supplemented by reference TRBV5-4 and TRBJ2-5, the full variable domain reads ETGVTQSPTHLIKTRGQQVTLRCSSQSGHNTVSWYQQALGQGPQFIFQYYREEENGRGNFPPRFSGLQFPNYSSELNVNALELDDSALYLCASSLHRAETQYFGPGTRLLVL.

Concerning this clone: A junction boundary mismatches the germline segment, possibly from a read error. This chain links TRBV6-5 with TRBJ2-4; D possibly corresponds to TRBD1 (5 bases). CDR3 size: 14 residues. CDR1 is MNHEY and CDR2 is SVGAGI in the germline V gene. This CDR3 reads CASSYSPWADIQYF. The CDR3, as DNA: TGTGCCAGCAGTTACTCCCCGTGGGCGGACATTCAGTATTTC.

J is TRBJ2-1 and V is TRBV7-9, with D unresolved. Trimming shortened V by 4 bases and J by 1 base, and 14 bases separated the two germline ends. The length of the CDR3 is 16 residues. Looked up from germline, CDR1 is SEHNR and CDR2 is FQNEAQ (reference sequence). CDR3 in amino acids: CASSSTPLLSYNEQFF. Here the CDR3 DNA reads TGTGCCAGCAGCTCGACCCCCCTCCTTTCCTACAATGAGCAGTTCTTC.

This chain links TRBV7-9 with TRBJ2-3; 13 bases align to TRBD2. Germline loops: CDR1 SEHNR, CDR2 FQNEAQ (reference sequence). The V gene end was trimmed by 3 bases and the J gene end by 3 bases; junction bases not matched to a gene: 6. There are 17 residues in the CDR3. CDR3 DNA: TGTGCCAGCAGCTTCGGACTAGCGGGAGTGGCAACAGATACGCAGTATTTT. The encoded protein is CASSFGLAGVATDTQYF.

The V and J genes are TRBV4-1 and TRBJ2-7; D tentatively reads TRBD1 or TRBD2 (5 bases each). From germline, CDR1 is MGHRA and CDR2 YSYEKL. Trimming left V 4 bases short and J 2 bases short, with 21 bases between. This CDR3 has 17 residues. The CDR3 spells CASSRSRISGATYEQYF. DNA of the CDR3: TGCGCCAGCAGCCGGAGTCGGATTTCCGGGGCAACCTACGAGCAGTACTTC.

The V gene is TRBV5-3, the J gene TRBJ2-7; D may be TRBD1 (5 bases). TRBV5-3 is identified as an open reading frame with a role that is uncertain. CDR3 length: 13 residues. V was shortened by 6 bases and J by 2 bases, with 12 bases between the two germline ends. CDR3 sequence: CARNQTVAYEQYF. CDR3 sequence (DNA): TGTGCCAGAAACCAGACAGTCGCCTACGAGCAGTACTTC.

CDR3 DNA: TGTGCCAGCAGCACCCAGACAGGGGCGGCTCAGCCCCAGCATTTT. As protein: CASSTQTGAAQPQHF. V gene TRBV7-8 combines with J gene TRBJ1-5; TRBD1 matches at 8 bases. The CDR3 extends over 15 amino acids. Per the germline V gene, CDR1 is SGHVS and CDR2 is FQNEAQ. The junction had 9 bases not matched to a gene; V was cut back by 5 bases and J by 6 bases.

The chain has TRBV29-1 and TRBJ2-2, with 8 bases identical to TRBD1. CDR1 is SQVTM, CDR2 ANQGSEA, per germline. Trimming took 5 bases from V and 2 from J; bases not matched to a gene: 4. This CDR3 has 14 residues. The DNA for the CDR3 is TGCAGCGTTCCAGGACAGGGCAACACCGGGGAGCTGTTTTTT. It codes for CSVPGQGNTGELFF.

The chain combines TRBV5-1 with TRBJ2-7; TRBD2 agrees at 10 bases. There are 15 residues in the CDR3. Trimming at V came to 4 bases and at J to 3 bases, leaving 7 bases not matched to a gene. Germline V gives CDR1 SGHRS, CDR2 YFSETQ. The CDR3 loop is CASSPASGSFYEQYF. The DNA of the CDR3 is TGCGCCAGCAGCCCGGCTAGCGGGAGTTTCTACGAGCAGTACTTC.

This chain connects TRBV27 to TRBJ1-1; D is uncertain. This CDR3 comprises 15 residues. The V and J ends lost 3 bases and 7 bases respectively, with 18 bases between them. The V gene's germline CDR1 is MNHEY and CDR2 SMNVEV (reference sequence). CDR3 in DNA: TGTGCCAGCAGTTTCCTCGCGAGGAGCCCCCTTGAAGCTTTCTTT. Translating it yields CASSFLARSPLEAFF.

This rearrangement joins TRBV25-1 to TRBJ2-7; 10 nucleotides align to TRBD1. The CDR3 extends over 13 amino acids. Germline V gives CDR1 MGHDK, CDR2 SYGVNS. J gave up 7 bases and V 4 bases, and 4 bases lay outside the gene matches. CDR3 sequence (DNA): TGTGCCAGCAGTGGACAGGGGGCGGGGGAGCAGTACTTC. As protein: CASSGQGAGEQYF.

V usage is TRBV5-6 and J usage is TRBJ1-1; D gene unclear. V dropped 1 base and J dropped 5 bases, with 9 bases sitting between them. The CDR3 spans 13 residues. Germline V gives CDR1 SGHDT, CDR2 YYEEEE. For the CDR3, the DNA is TGTGCCAGCAGCTTGCTTGGGGTTACTGAAGCTTTCTTT. It translates to CASSLLGVTEAFF.

This sequence joins TRBV28 and TRBJ1-2; D unresolved. The V gene's germline CDR1 is MDHEN and CDR2 SYDVKM. This CDR3 spans 13 amino acids. V gave up 1 base and J gave up 4 bases, with 7 bases separating them. In DNA form, the CDR3 reads TGTGCCAGCAGTTTATTAACGAGCTATGGCTACACCTTC. It is translated as CASSLLTSYGYTF.

CDR3 nucleotide sequence: TGTGCCAGTGGAGGGAACACCGGGGAGCTGTTTTTT. This encodes CASGGNTGELFF. V usage is TRBV19 and J usage is TRBJ2-2; a weak D match, TRBD2 (5 bases). The length of the CDR3 is 12 residues. CDR1 LNHDA and CDR2 SQIVND come from the germline V gene (reference sequence). The germline V and J ends were trimmed by 8 bases and 1 base, with 5 bases remaining between them. Supplemented by reference TRBV19 and TRBJ2-2, the full variable domain reads DGGITQSPKYLFRKEGQNVTLSCEQNLNHDAMYWYRQDPGQGLRLIYYSQIVNDFQKGDIAEGYSVSREKKESFPLTVTSAQKNPTAFYLCASGGNTGELFFGEGSRLTVL.

This chain connects TRBV7-8 to TRBJ1-1; 9 bases line up with TRBD1. V lost 8 bases to trimming and J lost 3 bases; unmatched junction nucleotides: 10. The CDR3 totals 15 residues. Germline V gene data show CDR1 as SGHVS and CDR2 as FQNEAQ. DNA of the CDR3: TGTGCCAGCCCAAGGAGGACAGGGGCTCACACTGAAGCTTTCTTT. Translating gives CASPRRTGAHTEAFF.

The count of this clone is one. The chain recombines TRBV7-2 with TRBJ2-7, with TRBD1 matching over 7 bases. Germline-derived CDR1 and CDR2 are SGHTA and FQGNSA. The CDR3 has 14 amino acids. The V gene end was trimmed by 4 bases and the J gene end by 2 bases; junction bases not matched to a gene: 5. The CDR3 here is CASSSHRGPYEQYF. The CDR3 nucleotides read TGTGCCAGCAGCTCCCACAGGGGACCCTACGAGCAGTACTTC. The full variable domain, rest sourced from reference TRBV7-2 and TRBJ2-7, is GAGVSQSPSNKVTEKGKDVELRCDPISGHTALYWYRQSLGQGLEFLIYFQGNSAPDKSGLPSDRFSAERTGGSVSTLTIQRTQQEDSAVYLCASSSHRGPYEQYFGPGTRLTVT.

This clone was counted a single time. The chain uses TRBV18 and TRBJ2-7, with 7 bases fitting TRBD1. Germline trimming cut 2 bases from V and 3 bases from J; bases unmatched to any gene: 10. This CDR3 is built from 16 residues. Germline loops: CDR1 KGHSH, CDR2 LQKENI. The CDR3 loop is CASSPSSGTVNYEQYF. The CDR3 nucleotides are TGTGCCAGCTCACCATCGTCCGGGACAGTGAACTACGAGCAGTACTTC.

CDR3 in amino acids: CSVLASGSSDTQYF. The CDR3 DNA is TGCAGCGTTTTGGCTAGCGGGAGCTCAGATACGCAGTATTTT. The V gene is TRBV29-1, the J gene TRBJ2-3; 10 bases are a match to TRBD2. CDR1 and CDR2 from the germline V gene are SQVTM and ANQGSEA. The CDR3 runs 14 residues. V lost 5 bases to trimming and J lost 4 bases; unmatched junction nucleotides: 6.